This T cell receptor (beta chain) was identified during a study of cytomegalovirus exposure and HLA in healthy donors. Study conclusions and caveats: A later analysis showed HLA-associated TCR beta chains outstripping equally common others in clonal expansion.

A word on this clone: Its antigen is still unknown.

V was shortened by 4 bases and J by 5 bases, with 18 bases between the two germline ends. The V gene's germline CDR1 is SGDLS and CDR2 YYNGEE. CDR3 size: 16 residues. Use of 60 Vbeta and 13 Jbeta primers characterized the PCR. Data came from immunoSEQ multiplex PCR; TCRdb stores just in-frame clones and leaves some out. The listing contains roughly 120,000 clones. This clonotype originated in a man in his late teens or twenties in good health and CMV-seronegative. This chain connects TRBV9 to TRBJ2-2, with D tentatively TRBD1 (5 bases). Sequenced material: PBMCs. The CDR3 nucleotides are TGTGCCAGCAGCCCCCACGAATTGGGGCTAACCGGGGAGCTGTTTTTT. Its translation: CASSPHELGLTGELFF. Based on the CDR3 plus reference TRBV9 and TRBJ2-2, the full variable domain is DSGVTQTPKHLITATGQRVTLRCSPRSGDLSVYWYQQSLDQGLQFLIQYYNGEERAKGNILERFSAQQFPDLHSELNLSSLELGDSALYFCASSPHELGLTGELFFGEGSRLTVL.